This TCR beta chain was profiled in a study of blood T cell repertoires in COVID-19. Study summary: Whether acute or convalescent, the COVID-19 samples came from the United States, Italy and Spain. In each case, the material was cDNA or gDNA derived from T cells, B-cell-depleted T cells, or PBMCs.

The CDR3 has 15 amino acids. Looked up from germline, CDR1 is KGHDR and CDR2 is SFDVKD. The V and J ends lost 5 bases and 0 bases respectively, with 11 bases between them. The authors' processing: Amplification from reference gene primers served as the basis for estimated nucleated cell counts. Repertoires were generated with immunoSEQ multiplex PCR, while TCRdb's copy carries only in-frame clones and drops some. That table supplies the V and J calls and clone size; D and trimming were determined from the DNA. The sample includes roughly 80,000 clones, roughly 80% seen only once; the top ten take approximately 12%.

The sample taken for sequencing was peripheral blood. The J gene is TRBJ2-3, the V gene TRBV24-1, with D possibly being TRBD2 (6 bases). The sequence was obtained from an elderly man with acute or convalescent COVID-19. CDR3 sequence: CATSGGGVSTDTQYF. For the CDR3, the DNA is TGTGCCACCAGTGGGGGCGGGGTTAGCACAGATACGCAGTATTTT.